What follows describes a single T cell receptor (beta chain). This clonotype came up many times. Its antigen specificity is not known. Per-base quality was not reported, and no clone a single base away is much larger than it. The source of the sample is a study of CD8 T cells in ankylosing spondylitis (dated by TCRdb to about 2017). A note on the overall study: To find TCR variants linked to disease, the study profiled T cell receptor beta repertoires in ankylosing spondylitis patients and healthy donors. Peripheral blood was sampled, and synovial fluid was also collected from ankylosing spondylitis patients. The whole study cohort included 108 healthy donors and roughly 24 ankylosing spondylitis patients.

From a lookup of the germline V gene, CDR1 and CDR2 are SGDLS and YYNGEE. From the cysteine through the phenylalanine, the CDR3 covers 13 amino acids. Only the CDR3 DNA stays, 39 bases, in frame from base 1. V is shortened by 0 bases, J by 8 bases, and the region joining them spans 12 bases. Overall study outcomes, separate from this receptor: Some TCR beta motif variants had previously been reported in synovial fluid and blood of reactive arthritis patients, which suggested common disease-initiation mechanisms. A TCR beta motif of 7 or 8 highly homologous amino acid variants appeared characteristic of blood from ankylosing spondylitis patients. Significant enrichment of the disease-linked clones was reported in matched synovial fluid samples from ankylosing spondylitis patients. The disease-linked clones had a CD8+ phenotype and were found at relatively low frequencies in peripheral blood.

Sequencing used an Illumina HiSeq 2500. Quantitative 5'-RACE with molecular barcodes was the method used to prepare the TCR beta libraries. The authors' analysis ran thus. A new computational method, built on a probabilistic model of VDJ rearrangement, was used to identify disease-linked TCR variants. Using fastp at Q25 and MiXCR, TCRdb reprocessed the public reads and kept productive beta chains. Merged by CDR3 protein, the rows form single entries marked with the most common genes and DNA. Clone size and V and J calls follow TCRdb, not the original study. A total of about 25,000 distinct CDR3 sequences appear in this sample, 2.5% to 3% of them only once. Of the sample, around 7.7% is held by the ten largest clones.

The sample taken for sequencing was blood, either unsorted or a sorted T cell fraction (not recorded which). This clonotype was sampled from a female donor with ankylosing spondylitis or in good health (not recorded which). The rearrangement combines TRBV9 with TRBJ2-7, with TRBD2 perhaps the D gene, on 5 matching bases. The nucleotides read TGTGCCAGCAGCGTAGGGGGATCTAGCAAGCAGTACTTC. It codes for CASSVGGSSKQYF.